This T cell receptor (beta chain) originates from a study of T cell repertoires in ileal Crohn's disease. In the study overall: All patients had surgery for stricturing (about 60%) or penetrating (about 39%) disease.

Germline values: CDR1 LNHDA, CDR2 SQIVND (reference sequence). The CDR3 runs to 15 residues. V lost 4 bases, J lost 5 bases, and 17 bases lay in between. On this clone itself: No antigen is known for it.

Profiled with immunoSEQ multiplex PCR; TCRdb holds only in-frame clones, not every one. The sample consists of more than 15,000 clones, 50% to 75% of them appearing once. Study outcomes and limitations: Clonal expansions were more frequent in active smokers than non-smokers at surgery.

This TCR was recovered from an adult with Crohn's disease. The chain has TRBV19 and TRBJ2-5, with a tentative D call TRBD1 (5 bases). The material sequenced was ileal tissue. The CDR3: CASSKGKGPGETQYF. DNA of the CDR3: TGTGCCAGTAGTAAAGGAAAAGGGCCAGGGGAGACCCAGTACTTC.